The entry below describes one T cell receptor (beta chain). Sequencing used immunoSEQ multiplex PCR; TCRdb keeps in-frame clones, though not all of them. The repertoire holds around 84,000 clones, with over 80% as singletons. The CDR3 contains 14 residues. This specimen comes from a study of OX40 agonist ivuxolimab in advanced cancers. Study summary: Among those enrolled, mean age was approximately 62 years (range about 23 to 79) and 82.7% were male. Among those treated, three patients had partial responses, one with hepatocellular carcinoma and two with cutaneous melanoma.

This sample comprised CD4+ or CD8+ T cells sorted from blood, obtained in a trial of the OX40 agonist ivuxolimab. The TCR originated in an adult with an advanced solid tumor such as melanoma, head and neck, liver or kidney cancer. J is TRBJ2-5 and V is TRBV21-1. TRBV21-1 is recorded as a pseudogene. The CDR3 nucleotides read TGTGCCAGCAGCAAAGTTCGAGGGGGGCAGACCCAGTACTTC. As protein: CASSKVRGGQTQYF.